The 13 T cell receptor beta chains reported below all come from one sample, sequenced in a study of T cell changes during pregnancy in multiple sclerosis. Sequencing used immunoSEQ multiplex PCR; TCRdb keeps in-frame clones, though not all of them. Counted here are 57,000 or so clones, roughly 88% occurring once; the ten biggest clones make up 1.7%. Sequencing used peripheral blood, obtained in the first trimester of pregnancy. These receptor sequences come from a female donor with multiple sclerosis, enrolled in a pregnancy study.

The V call is TRBV4-2, the J call TRBJ2-7, with TRBD2 matching over 7 bases. V lost 0 bases, J lost 4 bases, and 9 bases stayed unmatched. In germline, CDR1 is LGHNA, CDR2 YNFKEQ. This CDR3 is 16 amino acids long. The CDR3 DNA sequence: TGTGCCAGCAGCCAAGAAGGAGGCGCTAGCGGATACGAGCAGTACTTC. This codes for CASSQEGGASGYEQYF.

The rearrangement links TRBV5-1 to TRBJ2-1; a weak D match, TRBD2 (6 bases). Germline-derived CDR1 and CDR2 are SGHRS and YFSETQ. Trimming cost V 4 bases and J 0 bases, with 11 bases left between them. This CDR3 contains 15 residues. CDR3 sequence (DNA): TGCGCCAGCAGCGGAGGGCCTAGCTCCTACAATGAGCAGTTCTTC. This sequence encodes CASSGGPSSYNEQFF. Combining the CDR3 with reference TRBV5-1 and TRBJ2-1 gives the whole variable domain KAGVTQTPRYLIKTRGQQVTLSCSPISGHRSVSWYQQTPGQGLQFLFEYFSETQRNKGNFPGRFSGRQFSNSRSEMNVSTLELGDSALYLCASSGGPSSYNEQFFGPGTRLTVL.

V is TRBV7-9 and J is TRBJ2-3; 12 bases line up with TRBD2. The CDR3 contains 17 residues. With 1 base clipped from V and 6 bases from J, the junction kept 8 bases outside the gene matches. CDR1 and CDR2 from the germline V gene are SEHNR and FQNEAQ (reference sequence). The CDR3 coding sequence is TGTGCCAGCAGCTTAGGGCCGACTAGCGGGAGTGCGGATACGCAGTATTTT. Protein sequence: CASSLGPTSGSADTQYF.

CDR3 coding DNA: TGTGCCAGCAGCTACGACAACTCCTACGAGCAGTACTTC. It is translated as CASSYDNSYEQYF. The rearrangement joins TRBV11-2 to TRBJ2-7; D not resolved. Germline-derived CDR1 and CDR2 are SGHAT and FQNNGV. V lost 4 bases and J 0 bases, leaving 7 bases between the germline ends. The CDR3 is 13 residues long.

The V and J genes are TRBV27 and TRBJ1-5; D call uncertain. V was shortened by 3 bases and J by 1 base, with 13 bases between the two germline ends. Germline V gene lookup returns CDR1 MNHEY and CDR2 SMNVEV (reference sequence). There are 16 residues in the CDR3. The CDR3 DNA sequence: TGTGCCAGCAGTTTTTTGTGGCGGGGAAGCAATCAGCCCCAGCATTTT. Translated, it gives CASSFLWRGSNQPQHF.

The chain combines TRBV5-1 with TRBJ2-2; D not certain. Looked up from germline, CDR1 is SGHRS and CDR2 is YFSETQ. V shed 2 bases and J shed 5 bases, with 4 bases lying between them. There are 12 residues in the CDR3. CDR3 in DNA: TGCGCCAGCAGCTTAGAGACCGGGGAGCTGTTTTTT. This translates into CASSLETGELFF.

The CDR3 is CSVEDPGQGGYGYTF. The CDR3 region has the DNA TGCAGCGTTGAAGACCCGGGACAGGGTGGCTATGGCTACACCTTC. The V gene is TRBV29-1, the J gene TRBJ1-2; 9 bases are a match to TRBD1. V trimming: 0 bases; J trimming: 4 bases; junction bases outside the gene matches: 6. The CDR3 extends over 15 amino acids. CDR1 SQVTM and CDR2 ANQGSEA come from the germline V gene.

The chain couples TRBV6-5 to TRBJ1-1; the match to TRBD1 covers 8 bases. Germline CDR1 is MNHEY and CDR2 is SVGAGI. V gave up 5 bases and J gave up 11 bases; unmatched junction bases: 16. This CDR3 region has 15 residues. CDR3 nucleotide sequence: TGTGCCAGCAGTACCCGGACAGGGACTCCGTTGTGGGCTTTCTTT. Protein sequence: CASSTRTGTPLWAFF.

This clone turned up a few times. This chain connects TRBV6-1 to TRBJ2-7; D gene ambiguous. Germline values: CDR1 MNHNS, CDR2 SASEGT. The CDR3 has 16 residues. V dropped 4 bases and J dropped 4 bases, with 20 bases sitting between them. CDR3 in DNA: TGTGCCAGCAGTGGACCAACCATACACAGACGATACGAGCAGTACTTC. Translation: CASSGPTIHRRYEQYF.

The rearrangement links TRBV19 to TRBJ2-7, with D possibly TRBD2 on 6 matching bases. The CDR3 totals 15 residues. Between the trimmed V and J ends, which lost 10 bases and 2 bases, there was a span of 21 bases. CDR1 is LNHDA, CDR2 SQIVND, per germline (reference sequence). For the CDR3, the DNA is TGTGCCACCCGGGACCTTAAGGGGAGGCCCTACGAGCAGTACTTC. This translates into CATRDLKGRPYEQYF.

The genes are TRBV6-5 and TRBJ1-2; no clear D. Trimming stripped 3 bases from V and 6 bases from J, with 11 bases between. This CDR3 is 13 amino acids long. In germline, CDR1 is MNHEY, CDR2 SVGAGI. CDR3 DNA sequence: TGTGCCAGCAGTTATCGCTCGGGAGATGGCTACACCTTC. Protein product: CASSYRSGDGYTF.

The V and J genes are TRBV12-5 and TRBJ2-4, with TRBD2 matching over 7 bases. Germline V lookup: CDR1 LGHNT, CDR2 FRNRAP. The V gene end was trimmed by 6 bases and the J gene end by 2 bases; junction bases not matched to a gene: 13. This CDR3 has 17 amino acids. The CDR3 nucleotides are TGTGCTAGTGGCTACCTACCCGGGAGGAGGACCAAAAACATTCAGTACTTC. Residues: CASGYLPGRRTKNIQYF.

This clone was seen once. This chain connects TRBV14 to TRBJ2-1; 8 nucleotides agree with TRBD2. With 1 base clipped from V and 3 bases from J, the junction kept 8 bases outside the gene matches. The CDR3 length is 17 residues. The germline gives CDR1 SGHDN, CDR2 FVKESK. The CDR3 loop reads CASSQVTGTRLYNEQFF. For the CDR3, the DNA is TGTGCCAGCAGCCAAGTCACCGGGACTAGACTCTACAATGAGCAGTTCTTC. The variable domain in full, completed from reference TRBV14 and TRBJ2-1, reads EAGVTQFPSHSVIEKGQTVTLRCDPISGHDNLYWYRRVMGKEIKFLLHFVKESKQDESGMPNNRFLAERTGGTYSTLKVQPAELEDSGVYFCASSQVTGTRLYNEQFFGPGTRLTVL.